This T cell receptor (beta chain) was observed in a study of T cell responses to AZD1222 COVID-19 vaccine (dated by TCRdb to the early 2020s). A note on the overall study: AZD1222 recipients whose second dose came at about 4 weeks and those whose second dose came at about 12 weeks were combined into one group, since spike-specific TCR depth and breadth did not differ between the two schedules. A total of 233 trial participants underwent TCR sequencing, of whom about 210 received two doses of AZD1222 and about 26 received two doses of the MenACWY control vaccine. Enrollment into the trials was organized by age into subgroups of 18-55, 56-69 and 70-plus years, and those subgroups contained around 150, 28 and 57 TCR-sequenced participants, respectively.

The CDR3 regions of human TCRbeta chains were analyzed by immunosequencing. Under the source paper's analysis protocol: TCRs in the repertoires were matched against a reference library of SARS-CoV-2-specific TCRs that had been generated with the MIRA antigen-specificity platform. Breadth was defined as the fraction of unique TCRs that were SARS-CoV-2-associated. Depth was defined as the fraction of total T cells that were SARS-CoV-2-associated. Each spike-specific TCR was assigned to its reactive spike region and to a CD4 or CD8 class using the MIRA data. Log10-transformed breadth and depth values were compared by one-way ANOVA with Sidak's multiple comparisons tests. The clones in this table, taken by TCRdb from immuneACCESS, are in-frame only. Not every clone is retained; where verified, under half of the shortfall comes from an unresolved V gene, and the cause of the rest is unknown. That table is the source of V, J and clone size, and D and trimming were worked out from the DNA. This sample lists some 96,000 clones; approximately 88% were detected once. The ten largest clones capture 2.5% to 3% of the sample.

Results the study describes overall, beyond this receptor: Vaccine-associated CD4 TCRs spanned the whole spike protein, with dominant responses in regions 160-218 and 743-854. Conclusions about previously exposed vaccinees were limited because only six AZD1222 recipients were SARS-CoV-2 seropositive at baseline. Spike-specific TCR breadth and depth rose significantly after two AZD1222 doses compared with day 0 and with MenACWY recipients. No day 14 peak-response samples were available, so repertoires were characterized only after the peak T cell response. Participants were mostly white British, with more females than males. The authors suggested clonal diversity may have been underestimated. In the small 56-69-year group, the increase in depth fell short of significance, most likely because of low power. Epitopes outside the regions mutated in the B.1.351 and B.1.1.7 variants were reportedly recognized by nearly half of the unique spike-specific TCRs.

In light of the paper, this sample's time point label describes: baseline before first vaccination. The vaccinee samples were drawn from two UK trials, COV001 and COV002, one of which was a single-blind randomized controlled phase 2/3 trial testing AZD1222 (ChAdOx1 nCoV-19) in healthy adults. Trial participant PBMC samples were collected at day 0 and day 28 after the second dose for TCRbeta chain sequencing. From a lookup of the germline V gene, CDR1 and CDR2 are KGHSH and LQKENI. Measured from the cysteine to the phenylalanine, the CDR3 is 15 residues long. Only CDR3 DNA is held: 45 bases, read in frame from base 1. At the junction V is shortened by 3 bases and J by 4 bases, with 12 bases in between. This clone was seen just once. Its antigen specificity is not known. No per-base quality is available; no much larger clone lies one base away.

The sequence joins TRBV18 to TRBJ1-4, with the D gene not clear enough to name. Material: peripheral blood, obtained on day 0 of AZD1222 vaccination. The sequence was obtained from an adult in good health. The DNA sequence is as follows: TGTGCCAGCTCACCGCGTGCCGCCAATAATGAAAAACTGTTTTTT. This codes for CASSPRAANNEKLFF.